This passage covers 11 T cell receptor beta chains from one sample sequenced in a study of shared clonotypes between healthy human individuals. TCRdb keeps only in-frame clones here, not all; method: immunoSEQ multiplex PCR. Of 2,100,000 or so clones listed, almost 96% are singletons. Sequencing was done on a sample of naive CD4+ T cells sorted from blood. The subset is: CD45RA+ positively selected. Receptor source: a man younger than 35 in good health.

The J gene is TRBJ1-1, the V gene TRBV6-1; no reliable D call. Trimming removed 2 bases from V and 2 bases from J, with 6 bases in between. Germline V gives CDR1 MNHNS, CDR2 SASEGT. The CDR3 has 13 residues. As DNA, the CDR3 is TGTGCCAGCAGTGAATTTGCAAACACTGAAGCTTTCTTT. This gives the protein CASSEFANTEAFF.

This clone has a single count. This CDR3 is CASSLGRTSSGANVLTF. The CDR3 bases are TGTGCCAGCAGCTTAGGGCGGACGTCCTCTGGGGCCAACGTCCTGACTTTC. The V and J genes are TRBV7-6 and TRBJ2-6; no clear D. The germline gives CDR1 SGHVS, CDR2 FNYEAQ. The ends were cut back, 1 base at V and 0 bases at J, with 10 bases in the middle. The CDR3 is 17 amino acids.

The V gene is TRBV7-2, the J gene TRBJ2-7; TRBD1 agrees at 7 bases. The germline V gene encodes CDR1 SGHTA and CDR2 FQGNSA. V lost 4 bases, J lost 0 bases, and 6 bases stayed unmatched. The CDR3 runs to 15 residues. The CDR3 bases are TGTGCCAGCAGCTACGAAGGGACAGCCTCCTACGAGCAGTACTTC. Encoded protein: CASSYEGTASYEQYF.

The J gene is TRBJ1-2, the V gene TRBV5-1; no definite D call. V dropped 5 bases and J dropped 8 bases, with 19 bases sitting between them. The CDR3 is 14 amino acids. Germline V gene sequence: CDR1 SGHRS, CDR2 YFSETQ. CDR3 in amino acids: CASSPLAEYSGYTF. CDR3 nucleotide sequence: TGCGCCAGCAGTCCGCTTGCAGAGTACAGCGGCTACACCTTC.

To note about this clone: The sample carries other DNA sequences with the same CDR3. This chain's CDR3 is CASSPLDGNQPQHF. In nucleotides, the CDR3 is TGTGCCAGCAGCCCGCTGGACGGGAATCAGCCCCAGCATTTT. J is TRBJ1-5 and V is TRBV7-9; D call uncertain. This CDR3 has 14 residues. The germline gives CDR1 SEHNR, CDR2 FQNEAQ (reference sequence). Trimming took off 5 bases at V and 4 bases at J, with 12 bases between the two ends.

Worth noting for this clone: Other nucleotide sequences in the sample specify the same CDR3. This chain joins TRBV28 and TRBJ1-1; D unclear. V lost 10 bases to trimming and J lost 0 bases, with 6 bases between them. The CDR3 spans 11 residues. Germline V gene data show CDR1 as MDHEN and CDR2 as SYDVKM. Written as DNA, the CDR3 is TGTGCCACGGAACTGAACACTGAAGCTTTCTTT. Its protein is CATELNTEAFF.

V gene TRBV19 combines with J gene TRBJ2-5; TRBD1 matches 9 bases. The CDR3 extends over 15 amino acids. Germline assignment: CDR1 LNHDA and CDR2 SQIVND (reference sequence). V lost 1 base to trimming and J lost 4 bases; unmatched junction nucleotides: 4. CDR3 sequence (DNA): TGTGCCAGTAGTATAGTTGCGACAGGGGGAGAGACCCAGTACTTC. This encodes CASSIVATGGETQYF.

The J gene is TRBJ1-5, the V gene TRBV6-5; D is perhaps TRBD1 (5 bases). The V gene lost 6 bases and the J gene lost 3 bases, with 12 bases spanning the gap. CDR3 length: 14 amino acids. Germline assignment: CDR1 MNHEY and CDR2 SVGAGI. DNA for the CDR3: TGTGCCAGCAGGATAAACAGGAACAATCAGCCCCAGCATTTT. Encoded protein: CASRINRNNQPQHF.

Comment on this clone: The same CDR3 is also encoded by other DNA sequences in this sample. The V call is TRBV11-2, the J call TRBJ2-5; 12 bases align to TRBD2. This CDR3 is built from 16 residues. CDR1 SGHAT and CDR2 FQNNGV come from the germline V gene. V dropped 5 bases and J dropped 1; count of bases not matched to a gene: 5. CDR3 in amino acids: CASSPRTSGAQETQYF. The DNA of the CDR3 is TGTGCCAGCAGCCCTCGGACTAGCGGGGCCCAAGAGACCCAGTACTTC.

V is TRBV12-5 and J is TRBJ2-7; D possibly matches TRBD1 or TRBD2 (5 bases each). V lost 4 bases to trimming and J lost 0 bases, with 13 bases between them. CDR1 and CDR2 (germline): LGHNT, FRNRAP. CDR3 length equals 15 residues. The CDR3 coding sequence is TGTGCTAGTGGTTCCAGGGACCCTGACTCCTACGAGCAGTACTTC. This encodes CASGSRDPDSYEQYF.

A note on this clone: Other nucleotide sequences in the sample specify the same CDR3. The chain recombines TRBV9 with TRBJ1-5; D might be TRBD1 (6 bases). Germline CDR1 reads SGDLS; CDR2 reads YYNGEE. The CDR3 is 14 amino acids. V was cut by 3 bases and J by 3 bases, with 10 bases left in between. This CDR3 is CASSATGNNQPQHF. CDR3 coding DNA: TGTGCCAGCAGCGCAACAGGGAACAATCAGCCCCAGCATTTT. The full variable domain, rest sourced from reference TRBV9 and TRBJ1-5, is DSGVTQTPKHLITATGQRVTLRCSPRSGDLSVYWYQQSLDQGLQFLIQYYNGEERAKGNILERFSAQQFPDLHSELNLSSLELGDSALYFCASSATGNNQPQHFGDGTRLSIL.